This T cell receptor beta chain was sequenced in a study of identical twins. Regarding the study as a whole: Insertion counts were lower in abundant cord blood beta clonotypes, a trend that memory repertoires did not show. There is a chance that invariant MAIT and iNKT cells partially muddied zero-insertion analyses.

The germline gives CDR1 SNHLY, CDR2 FYNNEI. This CDR3 comprises 15 residues. Trimming took 3 bases from V and 0 from J, leaving 12 bases between them. MiXCR, applied by TCRdb to the 5' RACE reads, yields one record per CDR3 protein. The sample includes about 340,000 distinct CDR3 sequences, about 12% of them seen just once. To note about this clonotype: Its specificity is unknown.

These data also featured in a second study, about yellow fever vaccine responses in identical twins.

The source of this sequence is a woman younger than 35 in good health. The gene calls are TRBV2 and TRBJ2-7; D is perhaps TRBD1 (7 bases). The source material was CD8+ T cells sorted from blood. CDR3 residues: CASSDSGGSSYEQYF. CDR3 nucleotide sequence: TGTGCCAGCAGTGACTCAGGGGGGAGCTCCTACGAGCAGTACTTC.